These 19 T cell receptor beta chains were sequenced from one sample in a study of OX40 agonist ivuxolimab in advanced cancers. Some clones are missing from TCRdb's copy, which holds only in-frame ones; the method was immunoSEQ multiplex PCR. The sample has 72,000 or so clones, roughly 88% seen once. Sequences were derived from CD4+ or CD8+ T cells sorted from blood, sampled in a trial of the OX40 agonist ivuxolimab. The receptor source for this set is an adult with an advanced solid tumor such as melanoma, head and neck, liver or kidney cancer.

In nucleotides, the CDR3 is TGCAGCGTCGGGTCGGTAGTGGCAGATACGCAGTATTTT. It codes for CSVGSVVADTQYF. The V gene is TRBV29-1, the J gene TRBJ2-3; D is uncertain. This CDR3 is 13 amino acids long. Germline V lookup: CDR1 SQVTM, CDR2 ANQGSEA. V dropped 6 bases and J dropped 4 bases, with 14 bases sitting between them.

This clone showed up just once. The chain uses TRBV28 and TRBJ1-2; D is ambiguous. This CDR3 is built from 10 residues. The germline V gene has CDR1 MDHEN and CDR2 SYDVKM. V lost 2 bases and J lost 6, with 1 base in between. CDR3 coding DNA: TGTGCCAGCAGTTTAAATGGCTACACCTTC. Translating it yields CASSLNGYTF.

V usage is TRBV7-2 and J usage is TRBJ2-1; TRBD2 matches at 7 bases. V was clipped by 5 bases and J by 8 bases; unmatched bases: 15. There are 16 residues in the CDR3. The germline gives CDR1 SGHTA, CDR2 FQGNSA. The CDR3 coding sequence is TGTGCCAGCAGCCCCTTAGGACTAGGAGCGTCAGATGAGCAGTTCTTC. As protein: CASSPLGLGASDEQFF.

The V and J genes are TRBV5-1 and TRBJ2-3; perhaps TRBD1 as D (6 bases). The V and J ends lost 4 bases and 1 base respectively, with 13 bases between them. The germline CDR1 and CDR2 sequences are SGHRS and YFSETQ. The CDR3 contains 15 residues. The chain's CDR3 is CASSARGFRTDTQYF. CDR3 DNA: TGCGCCAGCAGCGCGAGGGGGTTTCGCACAGATACGCAGTATTTT.

V gene TRBV11-2 combines with J gene TRBJ1-2, with D possibly matching TRBD1 (5 bases). This CDR3 spans 13 amino acids. Germline values: CDR1 SGHAT, CDR2 FQNNGV. Trimming cost V 3 bases and J 7 bases, with 12 bases left between them. CDR3 bases: TGTGCCAGCAGCTTTGAGGGGAGGGGTGGCTACACCTTC. Protein: CASSFEGRGGYTF.

J is TRBJ2-1 and V is TRBV9; 10 bases are shared with TRBD1. Germline V gives CDR1 SGDLS, CDR2 YYNGEE. This CDR3 is built from 15 residues. Losses at the gene ends were 3 bases for V and 3 bases for J; bases not matched to a gene: 3. CDR3: CASSGGTGDYNEQFF. Here the CDR3 DNA reads TGTGCCAGCAGCGGCGGGACAGGGGACTACAATGAGCAGTTCTTC.

The chain is built from TRBV27 and TRBJ1-3; D unclear. Trimming pared 5 bases from V and 0 bases from J, leaving 8 bases between. Germline CDR1 and CDR2: MNHEY and SMNVEV (reference sequence). This CDR3 comprises 14 residues. The CDR3 DNA reads TGTGCCAGCAGTGAGATTGGCTCTGGAAACACCATATATTTT. Protein: CASSEIGSGNTIYF.

The chain links TRBV5-1 to TRBJ1-1, with 7 bases that match TRBD1. V dropped 3 bases and J dropped 5; count of bases not matched to a gene: 7. The V gene's germline CDR1 is SGHRS and CDR2 YFSETQ. The CDR3 extends over 14 amino acids. CDR3 sequence (DNA): TGCGCCAGCAGCTACGACAGGGTAGGGACTGAAGCTTTCTTT. Translation: CASSYDRVGTEAFF.

This sequence joins TRBV5-1 and TRBJ1-1, with D possibly matching TRBD1 (6 bases). V was shortened by 3 bases and J by 0 bases, with 9 bases between the two germline ends. The CDR3 has 14 residues. The germline gives CDR1 SGHRS, CDR2 YFSETQ. The CDR3: CASSSGTLNTEAFF. Here the CDR3 DNA reads TGCGCCAGCAGCTCCGGGACACTGAACACTGAAGCTTTCTTT. The full variable domain, with the rest looked up from reference TRBV5-1 and TRBJ1-1, is KAGVTQTPRYLIKTRGQQVTLSCSPISGHRSVSWYQQTPGQGLQFLFEYFSETQRNKGNFPGRFSGRQFSNSRSEMNVSTLELGDSALYLCASSSGTLNTEAFFGQGTRLTVV.

The gene calls are TRBV4-3 and TRBJ2-2; D ambiguous. Germline V lookup: CDR1 LGHNA, CDR2 YSLEER. With 1 base removed from V and 1 base from J, the gap between germline ends came to 7 bases. The CDR3 consists of 15 residues. CDR3 protein: CASSQVVLNTGELFF. The DNA for the CDR3 is TGCGCCAGCAGCCAAGTCGTCCTGAACACCGGGGAGCTGTTTTTT.

J is TRBJ1-6 and V is TRBV5-1; TRBD1 aligns across 9 bases. The CDR3 runs 15 residues. CDR1 and CDR2 from the germline V gene are SGHRS and YFSETQ. The J segment lost 9 bases and the V segment lost 0 bases, leaving 4 bases of the junction unmatched. CDR3 residues: CASSLEGQGGSPLHF. Here the CDR3 DNA reads TGCGCCAGCAGCTTGGAGGGACAGGGAGGTTCACCCCTCCACTTT.

This clone was detected once. The rearrangement joins TRBV14 to TRBJ2-3, with a tentative D call TRBD2 (6 bases). The CDR3 consists of 16 residues. CDR1 and CDR2 from the germline V gene are SGHDN and FVKESK. V lost 0 bases, J lost 6 bases, and 16 bases lay in between. Here the CDR3 reads CASSQDLGRPTDTQYF. CDR3 sequence (DNA): TGTGCCAGCAGCCAAGATCTTGGGAGGCCAACGGATACGCAGTATTTT.

This chain uses TRBV14 with TRBJ2-2; D unresolved. This CDR3 spans 15 amino acids. CDR1 SGHDN and CDR2 FVKESK come from the germline V gene. V lost 2 bases and J lost 0, with 7 bases in between. CDR3 nucleotide sequence: TGTGCCAGCAGCCAAACAAATGCGAACACCGGGGAGCTGTTTTTT. It encodes CASSQTNANTGELFF.

The gene calls are TRBV20-1 and TRBJ2-5; D not certain. There are 10 residues in the CDR3. The V and J ends lost 6 bases and 4 bases respectively, with 6 bases between them. Looked up from germline, CDR1 is DFQATT and CDR2 is SNEGSKA (reference sequence). The CDR3, as DNA: TGCAGTGCCACCCTAGAGACCCAGTACTTC. Translating gives CSATLETQYF.

J is TRBJ1-5 and V is TRBV29-1, with 7 bases matching TRBD1. Germline CDR1 reads SQVTM; CDR2 reads ANQGSEA. The V segment lost 8 bases and the J segment 4 bases; nucleotides outside the gene matches: 14. This CDR3 has 15 residues. The CDR3 region has the DNA TGCAGCCAATCCCGCCCAGGGGGTGCAAATCAGCCCCAGCATTTT. Protein: CSQSRPGGANQPQHF.

J is TRBJ1-5 and V is TRBV7-2, with D unclear. Trimming removed 1 base at V and 7 bases at J, with 17 bases between. Germline lookup yields CDR1 SGHTA and CDR2 FQGNSA. This CDR3 contains 16 residues. The CDR3: CASSLVSSQFGQPQHF. The CDR3 coding sequence is TGTGCCAGCAGCTTAGTTTCCTCGCAATTTGGCCAGCCCCAGCATTTT.

The chain employs TRBV30 and TRBJ1-6, with D possibly being TRBD1 (6 bases). CDR3 length: 14 residues. Germline CDR1 is GTSNPN and CDR2 is SVGIG (reference sequence). V lost 0 bases, J lost 9 bases, and 12 bases lay in between. The CDR3 bases are TGTGCCTGGAGTGTACTAGGGGGTTCTTCACCCCTCCACTTT. Its protein product is CAWSVLGGSSPLHF.

This chain uses TRBV4-3 with TRBJ1-3; D call uncertain. This CDR3 region has 17 residues. V was shortened by 0 bases and J by 0 bases, with 12 bases between the two germline ends. Germline lookup yields CDR1 LGHNA and CDR2 YSLEER. The CDR3 DNA reads as TGCGCCAGCAGCCAAGATGCAGGACTTACCTCTGGAAACACCATATATTTT. This encodes CASSQDAGLTSGNTIYF.

This clone was seen only once. J is TRBJ1-5 and V is TRBV7-2, with D uncertain. Germline loops: CDR1 SGHTA, CDR2 FQGNSA. V lost 5 bases to trimming and J lost 0 bases, with 11 bases between them. CDR3 length equals 15 residues. The CDR3 sequence: CASSRGRNSNQPQHF. In DNA, the CDR3 is TGTGCCAGCAGCCGTGGACGGAATAGCAATCAGCCCCAGCATTTT.